One sample yielded the 15 T cell receptor beta chains listed below, sequenced in a study of monozygotic twins with inflammatory bowel disease. TCRdb re-called the 5' RACE reads and shows each CDR3 protein once, DNA omitted. In total, the table holds roughly 300,000 distinct CDR3 sequences. The sequenced sample was blood. Receptors originate from a human donor with ulcerative colitis or Crohn's disease, or a healthy co-twin of an affected twin (not recorded which).

The chain combines TRBV5-1 with TRBJ2-1; TCRdb picks TRBD2, but there is no DNA to check that call. The CDR3 runs to 12 residues. Germline loops: CDR1 SGHRS, CDR2 YFSETQ. CDR3 in amino acids: CASSLTSDEQFF.

This rearrangement joins TRBV10-3 to TRBJ2-2; the TCRdb call, TRBD2, lacks DNA for checking. Germline values: CDR1 ENHRY, CDR2 SYGVKD. This CDR3 comprises 14 residues. This chain's CDR3 is CATRTSGITGELFF.

The gene calls are TRBV12-3 or TRBV12-4 and TRBJ2-3; TCRdb selects TRBD1, and the lack of DNA leaves this call unchecked. This CDR3 contains 15 residues. CDR3 region: CASGRGDRVADTQYF.

CDR3 sequence reads: CASSAPTMPYEQYF. V usage is TRBV5-1 and J usage is TRBJ2-7. The CDR3 is made up of 14 amino acids. Germline V lookup: CDR1 SGHRS, CDR2 YFSETQ.

V and J are TRBV6-1 and TRBJ2-7; TCRdb's assignment of TRBD1 cannot be checked, as there is no DNA. From germline, CDR1 is MNHNS and CDR2 SASEGT. The CDR3 length is 13 residues. The CDR3 loop is CASGGDRSYEQYF.

The rearrangement joins TRBV5-1 to TRBJ2-5; TCRdb lists TRBD1, though no DNA is available to test this call. This CDR3 has 14 amino acids. Germline V gene sequence: CDR1 SGHRS, CDR2 YFSETQ. The CDR3 protein is CASSLAQGWETQYF.

The chain joins TRBV3-1 to TRBJ2-4; TCRdb's D gene call, TRBD1, goes unchecked for lack of DNA. The CDR3 runs 15 residues. Germline V gene sequence: CDR1 LGHDT, CDR2 YNNKEL (reference sequence). The CDR3 sequence: CASSPRDKMLNIQYF.

The chain combines TRBV4-2 with TRBJ2-3; TCRdb selects TRBD2, and the lack of DNA leaves this call unchecked. Germline CDR1 reads LGHNA; CDR2 reads YNFKEQ. This CDR3 has 19 amino acids. This chain's CDR3 is CASSQLTFPGLARTDTQYF.

The chain recombines TRBV9 with TRBJ2-1; the D call of TRBD2 rests on TCRdb alone, since no DNA is present to check it. The germline V gene encodes CDR1 SGDLS and CDR2 YYNGEE. CDR3 size: 17 residues. The CDR3 sequence: CASSAIWFGGVGNEQFF.

The chain employs TRBV7-3 and TRBJ1-2; TCRdb names TRBD1, which stays unverified in the absence of DNA. The CDR3 is 13 residues long. CDR1 and CDR2 from the germline V gene are SGHTA and FQGTGA. The CDR3 reads CASSLSPSNGYTF.

CDR3 residues: CAIKESGSANEQFF. The chain uses TRBV28 and TRBJ2-1; TCRdb's assignment of TRBD2 cannot be checked, as there is no DNA. The CDR3 runs 14 residues. Looked up from germline, CDR1 is MDHEN and CDR2 is SYDVKM.

The gene calls are TRBV7-2 and TRBJ2-2; absent DNA, TCRdb's TRBD1 call cannot be checked. This CDR3 spans 12 amino acids. Germline V CDR1 and CDR2: SGHTA, FQGNSA. Here the CDR3 reads CASSLDRVGLFF.

This chain joins TRBV12-5 and TRBJ2-2. The CDR3 loop spans 13 amino acids. CDR1 LGHNT and CDR2 FRNRAP come from the germline V gene. The CDR3 spells CASGLLNTGELFF.

The V and J genes are TRBV29-1 and TRBJ2-2. Germline V gives CDR1 SQVTM, CDR2 ANQGSEA. This CDR3 is built from 13 residues. CDR3 amino acids: CSVFGLNTGELFF.

J is TRBJ1-5 and V is TRBV7-2; absent DNA, TCRdb's TRBD1 call cannot be checked. The germline CDR1 and CDR2 sequences are SGHTA and FQGNSA. The CDR3 is made up of 14 amino acids. The CDR3 here is CASSSDQGGQPQHF.